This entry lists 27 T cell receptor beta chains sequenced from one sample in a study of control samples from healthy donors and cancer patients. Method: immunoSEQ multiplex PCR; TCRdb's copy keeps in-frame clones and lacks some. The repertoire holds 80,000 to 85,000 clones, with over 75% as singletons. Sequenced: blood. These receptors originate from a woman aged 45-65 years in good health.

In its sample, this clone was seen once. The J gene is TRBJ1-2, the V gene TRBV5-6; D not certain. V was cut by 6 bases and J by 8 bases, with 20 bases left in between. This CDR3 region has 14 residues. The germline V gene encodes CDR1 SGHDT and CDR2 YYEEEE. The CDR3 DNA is TGTGCCAGCATTTCAGGAAAAAGTCTCTACGGCTACACCTTC. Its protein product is CASISGKSLYGYTF.

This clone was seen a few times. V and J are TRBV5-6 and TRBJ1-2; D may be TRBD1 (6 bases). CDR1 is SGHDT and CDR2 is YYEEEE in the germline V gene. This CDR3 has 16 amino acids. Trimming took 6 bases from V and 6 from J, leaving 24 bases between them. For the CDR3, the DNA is TGTGCCAGCAACACCGGACAGCCTGTCAAATACGATGGCTACACCTTC. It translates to CASNTGQPVKYDGYTF.

The CDR3 sequence: CASSDTYTEAFF. The CDR3, as DNA: TGTGCCAGCAGCGATACATACACTGAAGCTTTCTTT. This chain links TRBV5-4 with TRBJ1-1; no clear D gene. This CDR3 has 12 amino acids. Trimming removed 4 bases from V and 3 bases from J, with 7 bases in between. Germline V gives CDR1 SGHNT, CDR2 YYREEE (reference sequence).

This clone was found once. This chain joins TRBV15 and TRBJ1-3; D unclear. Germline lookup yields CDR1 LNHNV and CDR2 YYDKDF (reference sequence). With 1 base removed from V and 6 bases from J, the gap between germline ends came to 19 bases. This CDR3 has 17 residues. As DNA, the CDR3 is TGTGCCACCAGCAGAGGTGGGAGGGCGTTCCATCCAAACACCATATATTTT. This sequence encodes CATSRGGRAFHPNTIYF.

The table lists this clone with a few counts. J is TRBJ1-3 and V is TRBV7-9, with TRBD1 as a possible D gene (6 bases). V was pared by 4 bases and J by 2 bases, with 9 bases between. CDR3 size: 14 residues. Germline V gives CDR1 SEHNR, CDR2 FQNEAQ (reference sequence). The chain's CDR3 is CASSSQGTGNTIYF. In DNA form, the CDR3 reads TGTGCCAGCAGCTCGCAGGGGACTGGAAACACCATATATTTT. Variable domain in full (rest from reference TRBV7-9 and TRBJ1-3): DTGVSQNPRHKITKRGQNVTFRCDPISEHNRLYWYRQTLGQGPEFLTYFQNEAQLEKSRLLSDRFSAERPKGSFSTLEIQRTEQGDSAMYLCASSSQGTGNTIYFGEGSWLTVV.

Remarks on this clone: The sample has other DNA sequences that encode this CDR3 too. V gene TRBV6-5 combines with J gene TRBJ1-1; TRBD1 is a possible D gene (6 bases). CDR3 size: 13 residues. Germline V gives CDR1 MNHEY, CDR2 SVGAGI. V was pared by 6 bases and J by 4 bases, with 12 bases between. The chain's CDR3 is CASRRQGGTEAFF. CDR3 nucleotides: TGTGCCAGCAGACGGCAAGGGGGCACTGAAGCTTTCTTT.

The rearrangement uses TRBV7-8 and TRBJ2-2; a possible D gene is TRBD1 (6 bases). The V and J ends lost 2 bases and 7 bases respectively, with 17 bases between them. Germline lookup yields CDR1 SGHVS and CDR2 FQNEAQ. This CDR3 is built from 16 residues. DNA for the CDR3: TGTGCCAGCAGCTTACGGACAGAAATCCAGGACGGGGAGCTGTTTTTT. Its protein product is CASSLRTEIQDGELFF.

The chain's CDR3 is CAWGRGGFYEQYF. Here the CDR3 DNA reads TGTGCCTGGGGGCGGGGGGGCTTCTACGAGCAGTACTTC. The gene calls are TRBV30 and TRBJ2-7; TRBD2 matches 9 bases. This CDR3 is built from 13 residues. The junction had 5 bases not matched to a gene; V was cut back by 5 bases and J by 3 bases. Germline V gene lookup returns CDR1 GTSNPN and CDR2 SVGIG (reference sequence). Complete variable domain (other parts from reference TRBV30 and TRBJ2-7): SQTIHQWPATLVQPVGSPLSLECTVEGTSNPNLYWYRQAAGRGLQLLFYSVGIGQISSEVPQNLSASRPQDRQFILSSKKLLLSDSGFYLCAWGRGGFYEQYFGPGTRLTVT.

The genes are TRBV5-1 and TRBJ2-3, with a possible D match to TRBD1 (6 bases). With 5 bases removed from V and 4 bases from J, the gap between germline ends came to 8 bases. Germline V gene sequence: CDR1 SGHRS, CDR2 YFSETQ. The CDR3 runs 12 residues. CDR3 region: CASRQGADTQYF. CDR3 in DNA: TGCGCCAGCAGACAGGGTGCAGATACGCAGTATTTT.

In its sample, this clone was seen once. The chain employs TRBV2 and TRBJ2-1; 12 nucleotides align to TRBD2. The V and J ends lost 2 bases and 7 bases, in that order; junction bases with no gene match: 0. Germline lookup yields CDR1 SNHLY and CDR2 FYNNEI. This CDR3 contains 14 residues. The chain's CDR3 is CASSELAGGNEQFF. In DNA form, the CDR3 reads TGTGCCAGCAGTGAACTAGCGGGGGGGAATGAGCAGTTCTTC.

The CDR3 DNA sequence: TGTGCCAGCAGTGAAGGGATCAGCAGAGTCCAAGAGACCCAGTACTTC. It specifies CASSEGISRVQETQYF. The chain uses TRBV6-1 and TRBJ2-5; D ambiguous. The CDR3 runs to 16 residues. V shed 1 base and J shed 1 base, with 13 bases lying between them. CDR1 is MNHNS, CDR2 SASEGT, per germline.

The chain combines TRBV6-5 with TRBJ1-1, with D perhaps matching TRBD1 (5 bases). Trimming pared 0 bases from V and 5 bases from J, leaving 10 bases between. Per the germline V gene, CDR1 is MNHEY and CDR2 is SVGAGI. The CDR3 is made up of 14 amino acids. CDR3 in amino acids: CASSYSSRATEAFF. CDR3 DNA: TGTGCCAGCAGTTACTCAAGCAGGGCAACTGAAGCTTTCTTT.

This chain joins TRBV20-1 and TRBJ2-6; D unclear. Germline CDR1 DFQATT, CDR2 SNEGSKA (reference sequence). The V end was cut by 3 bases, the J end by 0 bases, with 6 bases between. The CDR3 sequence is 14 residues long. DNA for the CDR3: TGCAGTGCTAGTTCCCGCTCTGGGGCCAACGTCCTGACTTTC. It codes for CSASSRSGANVLTF.

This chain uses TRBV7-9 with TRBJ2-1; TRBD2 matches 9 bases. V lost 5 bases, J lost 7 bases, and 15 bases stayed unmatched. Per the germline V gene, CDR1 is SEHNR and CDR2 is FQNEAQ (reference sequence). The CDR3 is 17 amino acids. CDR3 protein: CASSASLAGGPPNEQFF. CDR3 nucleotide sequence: TGTGCCAGCAGCGCCTCTTTGGCGGGGGGGCCTCCAAATGAGCAGTTCTTC.

For the CDR3, the DNA is TGTGCCAGCGGGGGACAGGGGGCTTCTGAAAAACTGTTTTTT. Its translation: CASGGQGASEKLFF. This rearrangement joins TRBV25-1 to TRBJ1-4, with 12 bases fitting TRBD1. Trimming cost V 8 bases and J 7 bases; bases outside gene matches: 5. CDR1 is MGHDK, CDR2 SYGVNS, per germline. This CDR3 is built from 14 residues.

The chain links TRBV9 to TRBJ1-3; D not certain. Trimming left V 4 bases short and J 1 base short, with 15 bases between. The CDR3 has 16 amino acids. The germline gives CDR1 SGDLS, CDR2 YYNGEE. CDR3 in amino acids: CASSPYSPSSGNTIYF. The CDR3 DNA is TGTGCCAGCAGCCCGTACTCCCCCTCATCTGGAAACACCATATATTTT.

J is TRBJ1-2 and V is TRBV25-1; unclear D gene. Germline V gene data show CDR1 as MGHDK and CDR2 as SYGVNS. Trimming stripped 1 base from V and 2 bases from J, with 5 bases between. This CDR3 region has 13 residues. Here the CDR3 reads CASSEFSNYGYTF. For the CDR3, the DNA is TGTGCCAGCAGTGAATTTTCAAACTATGGCTACACCTTC.

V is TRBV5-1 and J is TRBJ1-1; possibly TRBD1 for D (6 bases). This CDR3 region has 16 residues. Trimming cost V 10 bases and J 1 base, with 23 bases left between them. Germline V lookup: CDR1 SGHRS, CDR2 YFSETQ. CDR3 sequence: CASATTGIKQNTEAFF. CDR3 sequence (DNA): TGCGCCTCGGCCACCACAGGGATTAAGCAGAACACTGAAGCTTTCTTT.

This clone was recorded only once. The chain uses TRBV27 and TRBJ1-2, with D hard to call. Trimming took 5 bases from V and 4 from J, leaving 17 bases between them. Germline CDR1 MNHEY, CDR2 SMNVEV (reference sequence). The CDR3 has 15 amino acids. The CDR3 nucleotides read TGTGCCAGCAGTCAGCACCGAACGACTCTCTATGGCTACACCTTC. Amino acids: CASSQHRTTLYGYTF.

The chain's CDR3 is CASSLTYRENQPQHF. The CDR3 bases are TGTGCCAGTAGTTTAACTTACAGGGAAAATCAGCCCCAGCATTTT. The rearrangement links TRBV19 to TRBJ1-5, with D perhaps TRBD1 (6 bases). Trimming pared 5 bases from V and 4 bases from J, leaving 15 bases between. This CDR3 has 15 residues. Germline V gene sequence: CDR1 LNHDA, CDR2 SQIVND (reference sequence).

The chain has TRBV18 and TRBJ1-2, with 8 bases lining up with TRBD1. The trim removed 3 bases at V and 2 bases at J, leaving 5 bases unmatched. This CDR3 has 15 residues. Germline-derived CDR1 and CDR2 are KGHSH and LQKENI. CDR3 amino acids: CASSPEDRANYGYTF. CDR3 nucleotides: TGTGCCAGCTCACCCGAGGACAGGGCCAACTATGGCTACACCTTC.

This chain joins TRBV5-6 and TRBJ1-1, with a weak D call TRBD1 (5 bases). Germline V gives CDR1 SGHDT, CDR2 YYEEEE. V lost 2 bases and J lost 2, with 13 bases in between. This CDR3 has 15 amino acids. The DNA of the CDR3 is TGTGCCAGCAGCTTCTTAGGGGCTATAAACACTGAAGCTTTCTTT. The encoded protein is CASSFLGAINTEAFF.

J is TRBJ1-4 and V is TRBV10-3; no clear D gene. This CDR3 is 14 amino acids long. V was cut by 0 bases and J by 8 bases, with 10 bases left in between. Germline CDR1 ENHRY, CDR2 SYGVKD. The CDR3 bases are TGTGCCATCAGTGAGTCGACGACCGAAGAAAAACTGTTTTTT. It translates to CAISESTTEEKLFF.

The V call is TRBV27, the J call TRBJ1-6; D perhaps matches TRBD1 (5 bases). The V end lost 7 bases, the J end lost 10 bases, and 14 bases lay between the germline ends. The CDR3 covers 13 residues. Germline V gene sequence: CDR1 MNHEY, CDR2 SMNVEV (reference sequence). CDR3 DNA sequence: TGTGCCAGCACCTATAGTAGGGGATCACCCCTCCACTTT. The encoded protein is CASTYSRGSPLHF.

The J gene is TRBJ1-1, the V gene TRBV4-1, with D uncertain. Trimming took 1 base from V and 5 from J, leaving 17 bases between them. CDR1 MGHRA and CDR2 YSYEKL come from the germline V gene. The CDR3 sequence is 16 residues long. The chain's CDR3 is CASSQAEEIDTTEAFF. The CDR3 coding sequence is TGCGCCAGCAGCCAAGCCGAGGAGATAGACACTACTGAAGCTTTCTTT.

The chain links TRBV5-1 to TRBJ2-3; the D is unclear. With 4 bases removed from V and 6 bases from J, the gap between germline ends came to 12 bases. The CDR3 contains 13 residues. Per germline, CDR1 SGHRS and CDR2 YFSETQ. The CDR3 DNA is TGCGCCAGCAGCCACCAGGTGGGGGATACGCAGTATTTT. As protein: CASSHQVGDTQYF.

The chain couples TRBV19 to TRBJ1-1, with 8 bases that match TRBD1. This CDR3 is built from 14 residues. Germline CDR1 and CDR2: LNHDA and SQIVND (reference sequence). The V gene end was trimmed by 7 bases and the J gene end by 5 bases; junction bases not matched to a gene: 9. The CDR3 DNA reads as TGTGCCAGTACCATTTATCAGGGGGCGACTGAAGCTTTCTTT. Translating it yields CASTIYQGATEAFF. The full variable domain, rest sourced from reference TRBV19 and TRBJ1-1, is DGGITQSPKYLFRKEGQNVTLSCEQNLNHDAMYWYRQDPGQGLRLIYYSQIVNDFQKGDIAEGYSVSREKKESFPLTVTSAQKNPTAFYLCASTIYQGATEAFFGQGTRLTVV.